This T cell receptor (beta chain) was retrieved from a study of blood T cell repertoires in COVID-19. About the research overall: The United States, Italy and Spain supplied acute and convalescent COVID-19 samples. The analysed material was cDNA or gDNA that came from T cells, B-cell-depleted T cells, or PBMCs.

In the authors' methods: It was from reference gene primer amplification that nucleated cell counts were estimated. Profiling relied on immunoSEQ multiplex PCR, and the TCRdb table lists in-frame clones only, not all of them. That table supplies the V and J calls and clone size; D and trimming were determined from the DNA. The table records tens of thousands of clones, 82% of them present only once. The CDR3 loop spans 17 amino acids. The V and J ends lost 1 base and 3 bases respectively, with 18 bases between them. Germline CDR1 is MGHDK and CDR2 is SYGVNS. This sequence originates from a human donor with acute or convalescent COVID-19. The donor label of this sample is uncertain. The rearrangement uses TRBV25-1 and TRBJ1-2, with a weak D call TRBD1 (6 bases). The sequenced sample consisted of peripheral blood. Written as DNA, the CDR3 is TGTGCCAGCAGTGAATTGGAGAGGGGGTCCCTATACTATGGCTACACCTTC. Its protein is CASSELERGSLYYGYTF.